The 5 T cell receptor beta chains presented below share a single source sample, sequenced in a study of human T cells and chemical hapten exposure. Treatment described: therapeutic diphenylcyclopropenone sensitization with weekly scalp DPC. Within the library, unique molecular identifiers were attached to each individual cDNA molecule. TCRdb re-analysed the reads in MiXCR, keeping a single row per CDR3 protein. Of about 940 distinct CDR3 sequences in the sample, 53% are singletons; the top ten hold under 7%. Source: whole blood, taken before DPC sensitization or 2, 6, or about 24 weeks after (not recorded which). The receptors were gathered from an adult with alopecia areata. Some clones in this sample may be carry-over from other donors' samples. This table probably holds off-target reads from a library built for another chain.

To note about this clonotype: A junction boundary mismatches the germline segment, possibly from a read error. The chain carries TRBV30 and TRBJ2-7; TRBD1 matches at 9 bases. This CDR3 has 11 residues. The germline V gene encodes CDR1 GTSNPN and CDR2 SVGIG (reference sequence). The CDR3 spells CAWSGRDRVCF. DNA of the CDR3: TGTGCCTGGAGTGGCAGGGACAGGGTGTGCTTC.

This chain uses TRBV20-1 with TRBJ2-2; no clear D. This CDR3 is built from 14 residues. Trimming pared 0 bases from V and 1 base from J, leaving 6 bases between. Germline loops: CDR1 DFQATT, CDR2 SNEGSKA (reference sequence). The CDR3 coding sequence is TGCAGTGCTAGAGATAACGGGAACACCGGGGAGCTGTTTTTT. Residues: CSARDNGNTGELFF.

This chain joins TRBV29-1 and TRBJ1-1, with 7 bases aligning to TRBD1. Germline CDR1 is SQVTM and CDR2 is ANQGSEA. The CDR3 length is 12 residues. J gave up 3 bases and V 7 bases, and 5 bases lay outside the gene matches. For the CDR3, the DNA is TGCAGCGGCAGACAGGGACACACTGAAGCTTTCTTT. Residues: CSGRQGHTEAFF.

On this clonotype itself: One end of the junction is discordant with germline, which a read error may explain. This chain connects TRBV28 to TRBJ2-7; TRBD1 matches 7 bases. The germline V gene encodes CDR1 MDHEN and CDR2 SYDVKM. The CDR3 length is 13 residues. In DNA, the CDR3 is TGCCTTGTCCGGGGACAGATCTCCTACGAGCAGTACTTC. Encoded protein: CLVRGQISYEQYF.

CDR3 sequence: CASSLSGSSYEQYF. The CDR3 DNA sequence: TGTGCCAGCAGTTTGAGCGGGAGCTCCTACGAGCAGTACTTC. The chain combines TRBV28 with TRBJ2-7, with TRBD2 matching over 8 bases. The CDR3 totals 14 residues. The V segment lost 3 bases and the J segment 0 bases; nucleotides outside the gene matches: 1. The germline V gene encodes CDR1 MDHEN and CDR2 SYDVKM.